The 25 T cell receptor beta chains below come from one sample, sequenced in a study of T cell responses to AZD1222 COVID-19 vaccine. Here immunoSEQ multiplex PCR was the method, and the copy in TCRdb shows in-frame clones only, minus some. The sample yields some 170,000 clones, under 95% seen once. The sample consisted of peripheral blood, taken 28 days after the second AZD1222 dose. The receptors here all came from an adult who received the AZD1222 COVID-19 vaccine.

With respect to this clone: In the same sample, other DNA sequences code for this CDR3. CDR3 in DNA: TGCAGCGTTGGAGGGGCGGAAGGCTACACCTTC. Encoded protein: CSVGGAEGYTF. This rearrangement joins TRBV29-1 to TRBJ1-2, with D possibly TRBD1 on 5 matching bases. This CDR3 spans 11 amino acids. Germline V gene data show CDR1 as SQVTM and CDR2 as ANQGSEA. V shed 4 bases and J shed 8 bases, with 11 bases lying between them.

The genes are TRBV6-1 and TRBJ1-2; 7 nucleotides match TRBD1. The germline V gene has CDR1 MNHNS and CDR2 SASEGT. The CDR3 is 17 residues long. V shed 2 bases and J 4 bases; nucleotides not matched to a gene: 13. CDR3 residues: CASSERRRQGLSYGYTF. For the CDR3, the DNA is TGTGCCAGCAGTGAAAGGAGGAGACAGGGTTTAAGCTATGGCTACACCTTC.

The J gene is TRBJ1-1, the V gene TRBV6-1, with 8 bases aligning to TRBD1. CDR1 is MNHNS and CDR2 is SASEGT in the germline V gene. The ends lost 4 bases at V and 5 bases at J; junction bases unmatched: 12. This CDR3 is 16 amino acids long. The CDR3 protein is CASSVLSGGEATEAFF. The CDR3 nucleotides read TGTGCCAGCAGTGTCCTCTCAGGGGGCGAGGCTACTGAAGCTTTCTTT.

The chain is built from TRBV7-9 and TRBJ2-3; possible D gene TRBD1, 5 bases. V was cut by 5 bases and J by 2 bases, with 8 bases left in between. Germline V lookup: CDR1 SEHNR, CDR2 FQNEAQ (reference sequence). CDR3 size: 13 residues. The CDR3 coding sequence is TGTGCCAGCAGCATGGACAACACAGATACGCAGTATTTT. Protein: CASSMDNTDTQYF.

On this clone: This same CDR3 is encoded by further DNA sequences in the sample. The chain recombines TRBV5-1 with TRBJ2-7, with TRBD1 matching 10 bases. The junction had 1 base not matched to a gene; V was cut back by 0 bases and J by 4 bases. The CDR3 is made up of 14 amino acids. CDR1 SGHRS and CDR2 YFSETQ come from the germline V gene. CDR3 protein: CASSLGQGAYEQYF. Here the CDR3 DNA reads TGCGCCAGCAGCTTGGGACAGGGGGCGTACGAGCAGTACTTC.

The chain joins TRBV5-1 to TRBJ2-3, with 10 positions matching TRBD1. Germline CDR1 reads SGHRS; CDR2 reads YFSETQ. CDR3 size: 16 residues. V lost 4 bases and J lost 1; bases outside the gene matches: 6. CDR3 DNA sequence: TGCGCCAGCAGCGGGGGACAGGGGTTGGGCACAGATACGCAGTATTTT. Its translation: CASSGGQGLGTDTQYF.

The chain links TRBV7-8 to TRBJ2-7; D unresolved. The CDR3 has 13 residues. V dropped 2 bases and J dropped 5 bases, with 10 bases sitting between them. Germline V gene lookup returns CDR1 SGHVS and CDR2 FQNEAQ. This chain's CDR3 is CASSLITKDEQYF. The CDR3, as DNA: TGTGCCAGCAGCTTAATAACCAAGGACGAGCAGTACTTC.

The chain employs TRBV5-1 and TRBJ2-5; D might be TRBD2 (5 bases). The CDR3 loop spans 14 amino acids. Germline V gene lookup returns CDR1 SGHRS and CDR2 YFSETQ. Trimming took 2 bases from V and 1 from J, leaving 9 bases between them. CDR3 loop: CASSLSLAQETQYF. The CDR3 bases are TGCGCCAGCAGCTTAAGTCTAGCCCAAGAGACCCAGTACTTC.

The rearrangement joins TRBV3-1 (or the pseudogene TRBV3-2) to TRBJ1-4, with unresolved D. With 2 bases removed from V and 4 bases from J, the gap between germline ends came to 11 bases. Germline assignment: CDR1 LGHDT and CDR2 YNNKEL (reference sequence). This CDR3 has 15 amino acids. CDR3 loop: CASSQRPRDNEKLFF. CDR3 nucleotides: TGTGCCAGCAGCCAACGCCCCCGGGATAATGAAAAACTGTTTTTT.

The chain recombines TRBV5-6 with TRBJ1-5; no clear D gene. The CDR3 totals 12 residues. The ends were cut back, 0 bases at V and 7 bases at J, with 5 bases in the middle. The germline CDR1 and CDR2 sequences are SGHDT and YYEEEE. As DNA, the CDR3 is TGTGCCAGCAGCTTGGTTGGACAGCCCCAGCATTTT. Its translation: CASSLVGQPQHF.

The gene calls are TRBV5-6 and TRBJ1-2; unclear D gene. This CDR3 is built from 12 residues. Deletions cut 0 bases from V and 3 bases from J, with 3 bases between. The germline V gene encodes CDR1 SGHDT and CDR2 YYEEEE. Here the CDR3 reads CASSLVHYGYTF. The CDR3 nucleotides are TGTGCCAGCAGCTTGGTTCACTATGGCTACACCTTC.

This chain links TRBV6-6 with TRBJ1-2, with D tentatively TRBD1 (6 bases). CDR1 is MNHNY, CDR2 SVGAGI, per germline (reference sequence). This CDR3 is built from 14 residues. Trimming removed 0 bases at V and 5 bases at J, with 10 bases between. Here the CDR3 reads CASSYSETGYGYTF. The CDR3 DNA is TGTGCCAGCAGTTACTCGGAGACAGGATATGGCTACACCTTC.

This chain connects TRBV2 to TRBJ1-1; D not resolved. In germline, CDR1 is SNHLY, CDR2 FYNNEI. The V end was cut by 9 bases, the J end by 1 base, with 12 bases between. This CDR3 is built from 13 residues. CDR3 amino acids: CASSTWANTEAFF. CDR3 DNA sequence: TGTGCCAGTTCGACGTGGGCGAACACTGAAGCTTTCTTT.

The chain recombines TRBV5-8 with TRBJ2-6, with 13 nucleotides matching TRBD2. The CDR3 loop spans 18 amino acids. The trim removed 0 bases at V and 0 bases at J, leaving 0 bases unmatched. Germline V gene data show CDR1 as SGHTS and CDR2 as YDEGEE. CDR3 loop: CASSLGLAGGSGANVLTF. DNA for the CDR3: TGTGCCAGCAGCTTGGGACTAGCGGGGGGCTCTGGGGCCAACGTCCTGACTTTC.

The chain is built from TRBV5-1 and TRBJ2-5; maybe TRBD1 (7 bases). With 3 bases removed from V and 7 bases from J, the gap between germline ends came to 16 bases. CDR1 is SGHRS and CDR2 is YFSETQ in the germline V gene. The CDR3 has 14 residues. CDR3 in DNA: TGCGCCAGCAGCTCGGAGGGGGCGGGCGGGACCCAGTACTTC. Protein: CASSSEGAGGTQYF.

The rearrangement uses TRBV6-5 and TRBJ2-3; no clear D gene. Germline assignment: CDR1 MNHEY and CDR2 SVGAGI. The V and J ends lost 6 bases and 0 bases respectively, with 4 bases between them. CDR3 length equals 12 residues. In DNA, the CDR3 is TGTGCCAGCAGGGGGAGCACAGATACGCAGTATTTT. This codes for CASRGSTDTQYF.

This clone was observed a handful of times. The V gene is TRBV5-4, the J gene TRBJ1-6; 7 nucleotides align to TRBD1. Germline CDR1 reads SGHNT; CDR2 reads YYREEE (reference sequence). The J segment lost 9 bases and the V segment lost 3 bases, leaving 9 bases of the junction unmatched. The CDR3 runs 15 residues. Here the CDR3 reads CASSSNRGFGSPLHF. The CDR3 DNA follows: TGTGCCAGCAGCTCAAACAGGGGCTTCGGTTCACCCCTCCACTTT.

The rearrangement uses TRBV3-1 (or the pseudogene TRBV3-2) and TRBJ1-3; 7 nucleotides agree with TRBD1. The CDR3 contains 12 residues. V dropped 2 bases and J dropped 8; count of bases not matched to a gene: 0. Germline values: CDR1 LGHDT, CDR2 YNNKEL (reference sequence). The CDR3 sequence: CASSQTGDTIYF. The CDR3 nucleotides are TGTGCCAGCAGCCAAACAGGGGACACCATATATTTT.

The chain carries TRBV7-9 and TRBJ1-2; D is unresolved. This CDR3 is 15 amino acids long. The germline CDR1 and CDR2 sequences are SEHNR and FQNEAQ (reference sequence). V was pared by 1 base and J by 0 bases, with 9 bases between. The CDR3: CASSLGRASNYGYTF. CDR3 DNA sequence: TGTGCCAGCAGCTTAGGGCGAGCCTCTAACTATGGCTACACCTTC.

The chain is built from TRBV5-1 and TRBJ2-1; 7 nucleotides align to TRBD1. Germline CDR1 and CDR2: SGHRS and YFSETQ. The J segment lost 7 bases and the V segment lost 3 bases, leaving 4 bases of the junction unmatched. The CDR3 is 13 amino acids. The CDR3 DNA is TGCGCCAGCAGCTCGGGACAGTTTAATGAGCAGTTCTTC. It codes for CASSSGQFNEQFF.

CDR3 in amino acids: CASSIGGEEKLFF. The CDR3 DNA reads as TGTGCCAGTAGTATCGGGGGCGAGGAAAAACTGTTTTTT. The chain recombines TRBV19 with TRBJ1-4; a possible D gene is TRBD1 (6 bases). Germline V gives CDR1 LNHDA, CDR2 SQIVND (reference sequence). The CDR3 runs 13 residues. The V end lost 3 bases, the J end lost 8 bases, and 10 bases lay between the germline ends.

This chain connects TRBV11-2 to TRBJ2-3; possibly TRBD2 for D (5 bases). The length of the CDR3 is 14 residues. V was pared by 1 base and J by 3 bases, with 8 bases between. CDR1 and CDR2 from the germline V gene are SGHAT and FQNNGV. The CDR3 DNA reads TGTGCCAGCAGCTTAGTCCGGGGAACAGATACGCAGTATTTT. Its translation is CASSLVRGTDTQYF.

This clone occurred a few times. This sequence joins TRBV7-2 and TRBJ1-2; possible D gene TRBD1, 6 bases. Trimming removed 5 bases at V and 2 bases at J, with 15 bases between. Germline CDR1 is SGHTA and CDR2 is FQGNSA. This CDR3 is built from 15 residues. The CDR3 is CASSPWTDRNYGYTF. As DNA, the CDR3 is TGTGCCAGCAGCCCCTGGACAGACCGAAACTATGGCTACACCTTC. The full variable domain, rest sourced from reference TRBV7-2 and TRBJ1-2, is GAGVSQSPSNKVTEKGKDVELRCDPISGHTALYWYRQSLGQGLEFLIYFQGNSAPDKSGLPSDRFSAERTGGSVSTLTIQRTQQEDSAVYLCASSPWTDRNYGYTFGSGTRLTVV.

The CDR3 loop is CASTPGQNTEAFF. The CDR3 DNA reads as TGTGCCAGCACCCCGGGACAGAACACTGAAGCTTTCTTT. This sequence joins TRBV7-9 and TRBJ1-1; tentative D call: TRBD1 (6 bases). From germline, CDR1 is SEHNR and CDR2 FQNEAQ (reference sequence). The CDR3 has 13 residues. V gave up 7 bases and J gave up 1 base, with 10 bases separating them.

This clone was counted a single time. The CDR3 coding sequence is TGTGCCAGCAGCCCGGGACAGGGAAGATACAATGAGCAGTTCTTC. This encodes CASSPGQGRYNEQFF. This chain joins TRBV9 and TRBJ2-1, with 9 bases matching TRBD1. The CDR3 is made up of 15 amino acids. Trimming cost V 4 bases and J 4 bases; bases outside gene matches: 6. From germline, CDR1 is SGDLS and CDR2 YYNGEE.